These T cell receptor beta chains were read from a single sample in a study of T cell responses to AZD1222 COVID-19 vaccine. Method: immunoSEQ multiplex PCR; TCRdb's copy keeps in-frame clones and lacks some. The sample lists 100,000 to 120,000 clones; about 88% were seen once. Sample: peripheral blood, taken 28 days after the second AZD1222 dose. These receptors originate from an adult who received the AZD1222 COVID-19 vaccine. Each CDR3 is given with its conserved first and last residue. A D gene is named only where the DNA matches it firmly. Size tells how often a clone was seen (once, few, many) or the class of an expanded clone, and some rows leave it out.

size	V	J	D	DNA	CDR3
.	TRBV28	TRBJ1-1	.	TGTGCCAGCAGGACAGTTAGGTACTCTGAAGCTTTCTTT	CASRTVRYSEAFF
few	TRBV12-2	TRBJ2-1	.	TGTGCAAGTCGCTTAGCGCTTCAGATATGCTACAATGAGCAGTTCTTC	CASRLALQICYNEQFF
.	TRBV4-2	TRBJ1-4	.	TGTGCCAGCAGCCAAGAAGGGGAAAGCGAAAAACTGTTTTTT	CASSQEGESEKLFF
once	TRBV27	TRBJ1-4	.	TGTGCCAGCAGTTTAGGGGTGGGTGGAGAAAAACTGTTTTTT	CASSLGVGGEKLFF
.	TRBV27	TRBJ2-7	.	TGTGCCAGCAGTAAAACCTGGGCCTACGAGCAGTACTTC	CASSKTWAYEQYF
.	TRBV28	TRBJ2-7	.	TGTGCCAGCAGTCGCCCCCCAGGGAGCTACGAGCAGTACTTC	CASSRPPGSYEQYF
once	TRBV5-4	TRBJ1-4	.	TGTGCCAGCAGCTTGAATTCGGGGCAGACTAATGAAAAACTGTTTTTT	CASSLNSGQTNEKLFF
.	TRBV5-5	TRBJ1-3	.	TGTGCCAGCAGCCTGACAGACAGTACTGGAAACACCATATATTTT	CASSLTDSTGNTIYF
.	TRBV18	TRBJ1-5	.	TGTGCCAGCTCAAGCCTTCCATTGGAGAGCAATCAGCCCCAGCATTTT	CASSSLPLESNQPQHF
.	TRBV27	TRBJ1-4	.	TGTGCCAGCAGTTCCGACGGGGCATGGGAAAAACTGTTTTTT	CASSSDGAWEKLFF
.	TRBV9	TRBJ2-5	TRBD1	TGTGCCAGCAGCCCCCGGGGGGGGACAGGGGGAAAGACCCAGTACTTC	CASSPRGGTGGKTQYF
.	TRBV27	TRBJ1-1	.	TGTGCCAGCAGTTTATTCCCCGAAGGGCGGACTGAAGCTTTCTTT	CASSLFPEGRTEAFF
.	TRBV7-6	TRBJ2-3	.	TGTGCCAGCAGCCCCCTCCCCTTCGGAGGGGATACGCAGTATTTT	CASSPLPFGGDTQYF
.	TRBV15	TRBJ2-7	.	TGTGCCACCAGCGCGTCCGGGACATACTACGAGCAGTACTTC	CATSASGTYYEQYF
once	TRBV18	TRBJ2-7	TRBD1	TGTGCCAGCTCACCATCAGGCGCGACAGGGGTGGCCGAGCAGTACTTC	CASSPSGATGVAEQYF
once	TRBV5-4	TRBJ2-7	TRBD2	TGTGCCAGCAGCTTGGGAAGGGGGGGAGGACTAGCGGGCTACGAGCAGTACTTC	CASSLGRGGGLAGYEQYF
.	TRBV7-8	TRBJ2-5	.	TGTGCCAGCAGCTCCGGACAATTTGGAGAGACCCAGTACTTC	CASSSGQFGETQYF
once	TRBV27	TRBJ1-6	.	TGTGCCAGCCTCGCCTTGGCAGGGGCTGGTTCACCCCTCCACTTT	CASLALAGAGSPLHF
.	TRBV6-5	TRBJ2-7	.	TGTGCCAGCAGTTACTCGGACAGAGCGGGGCAGTACTTC	CASSYSDRAGQYF
once	TRBV5-1	TRBJ2-6	.	TGCGCCAGCAGCTTCGACGGGGCTGGGGCCAACGTCCTGACTTTC	CASSFDGAGANVLTF
.	TRBV28	TRBJ2-7	.	TGTGCCAGCAGTTTAGGTTCCTACGAGCAGTACTTC	CASSLGSYEQYF
.	TRBV7-2	TRBJ2-5	TRBD2	TGTGCCAGCAGCTCCGGGACTAGCGGGGGCCAAGAGACCCAGTACTTC	CASSSGTSGGQETQYF
.	TRBV19	TRBJ1-2	TRBD1	TGTGCCAGTTATACCGGGACAGGGGAACAGACGGGGGGCTACACCTTC	CASYTGTGEQTGGYTF
.	TRBV27	TRBJ1-2	.	TGTGCCAGCAGTGCAAACAGGGTTAACTATGGCTACACCTTC	CASSANRVNYGYTF
.	TRBV12-3/TRBV12-4	TRBJ2-5	.	TGTGCCAGCAGTCGGGACCGACAAGAGACCCAGTACTTC	CASSRDRQETQYF
.	TRBV7-2	TRBJ2-7	.	TGTGCCAGCAGCTTTCGGGCCGCTCTACTCTACGAGCAGTACTTC	CASSFRAALLYEQYF